These 15 T cell receptor beta chains came from one sample sequenced in a study of blood T cells in healthy people across ages. A sample-barcoded 5' primer and a J-beta primer mix were used in a second PCR of about 7 to 12 cycles. TCRdb called the 5' RACE reads again in MiXCR, with one record for every CDR3 protein. The sample lists under 2,000,000 distinct CDR3 sequences, 49% occurring once. The sample taken for sequencing was blood. These receptors were collected from a woman in her thirties or forties in good health.

The rearrangement joins TRBV7-8 to TRBJ1-1, with 8 positions matching TRBD1. The V gene's germline CDR1 is SGHVS and CDR2 FQNEAQ. This CDR3 spans 12 amino acids. Germline trimming cut 4 bases from V and 11 bases from J; bases unmatched to any gene: 6. CDR3 sequence: CASSSTGGDAFF. The CDR3, as DNA: TGTGCCAGCAGCTCCACAGGGGGGGATGCTTTCTTT.

The chain has TRBV20-1 and TRBJ2-1; 11 bases fit TRBD2. Germline CDR1 reads DFQATT; CDR2 reads SNEGSKA (reference sequence). The ends lost 3 bases at V and 5 bases at J; junction bases unmatched: 9. This CDR3 comprises 16 residues. DNA of the CDR3: TGCAGTGCTAGGGGGGTAGCGGGGGGGCCCCACAATGAGCAGTTCTTC. Amino acid sequence: CSARGVAGGPHNEQFF.

This clonotype was detected only a few times. CDR3 DNA sequence: TGTGCCAGCAGTTCAACAGGGGTTTGGGAGCAGTACTTC. Protein sequence: CASSSTGVWEQYF. This chain connects TRBV28 to TRBJ2-5; 7 positions match TRBD1. The CDR3 covers 13 residues. Germline V gene data show CDR1 as MDHEN and CDR2 as SYDVKM. Trimming removed 4 bases from V and 11 bases from J; junction bases left unmatched: 10. The full variable domain, completed using reference TRBV28 and TRBJ2-5, is DVKVTQSSRYLVKRTGEKVFLECVQDMDHENMFWYRQDPGLGLRLIYFSYDVKMKEKGDIPEGYSVSREKKERFSLILESASTNQTSMYLCASSSTGVWEQYFGPGTRLLVL.

The V call is TRBV20-1, the J call TRBJ2-6; unclear D gene. V lost 5 bases and J lost 1, with 6 bases in between. There are 13 residues in the CDR3. Germline V gene data show CDR1 as DFQATT and CDR2 as SNEGSKA (reference sequence). The CDR3 DNA reads TGCAGTGCTGTCCGTTCTGGGGCCAACGTCCTGACTTTC. Its translation is CSAVRSGANVLTF.

The chain couples TRBV25-1 to TRBJ2-5; perhaps TRBD1 as D (5 bases). The CDR3 covers 14 residues. V dropped 0 bases and J dropped 5 bases, with 10 bases sitting between them. Germline V gene data show CDR1 as MGHDK and CDR2 as SYGVNS. The CDR3 reads CASSEYGKGETQYF. The CDR3 region has the DNA TGTGCCAGCAGTGAATATGGAAAGGGGGAGACCCAGTACTTC.

CDR3 sequence: CASSVDGMDDSPLHF. The CDR3 DNA follows: TGTGCCAGCAGCGTAGACGGCATGGACGATTCACCCCTCCACTTT. V gene TRBV9 combines with J gene TRBJ1-6; D is undetermined. Looked up from germline, CDR1 is SGDLS and CDR2 is YYNGEE. The CDR3 is made up of 15 amino acids. Trimming pared 0 bases from V and 8 bases from J, leaving 12 bases between.

CDR3 DNA: TGTGCCATCAGTGGGTCGGGACAGGGATCCTACAATGAGCAGTTCTTC. Translated: CAISGSGQGSYNEQFF. The rearrangement links TRBV10-3 to TRBJ2-1; TRBD1 agrees at 9 bases. The ends lost 4 bases at V and 1 base at J; junction bases unmatched: 5. Germline-derived CDR1 and CDR2 are ENHRY and SYGVKD. The CDR3 has 16 amino acids.

J is TRBJ2-1 and V is TRBV4-1; D call uncertain. The length of the CDR3 is 13 residues. Trimming took off 2 bases at V and 8 bases at J, with 10 bases between the two ends. Germline CDR1 is MGHRA and CDR2 is YSYEKL. CDR3 sequence reads: CASSQLGVYEQFF. The CDR3, as DNA: TGCGCCAGCAGCCAACTTGGCGTCTATGAGCAGTTCTTC.

The chain employs TRBV7-2 and TRBJ1-5; no definite D call. V dropped 5 bases and J dropped 3 bases, with 14 bases sitting between them. Germline-derived CDR1 and CDR2 are SGHTA and FQGNSA. The CDR3 spans 15 residues. CDR3: CASSPPVGLNQPQHF. DNA for the CDR3: TGTGCCAGCAGCCCCCCAGTGGGTCTCAATCAGCCCCAGCATTTT.

V usage is TRBV7-2 and J usage is TRBJ2-7; maybe TRBD2 (7 bases). The CDR3 runs to 16 residues. Germline CDR1 is SGHTA and CDR2 is FQGNSA. The V end was cut by 4 bases, the J end by 7 bases, with 23 bases between. The chain's CDR3 is CASSWRGQGTLDEQYF. CDR3 DNA: TGTGCCAGCAGCTGGCGGGGGCAGGGGACTCTGGATGAGCAGTACTTC.

In the case of this clonotype: One end of the junction varies from germline; a read error may be responsible. J is TRBJ2-3 and V is TRBV2; D possibly uses TRBD1 or TRBD2 (5 bases each). The CDR3 covers 17 residues. Germline CDR1 is SNHLY and CDR2 is FYNNEI. CDR3 sequence reads: CASRGYSALRGTDTQNF. The CDR3 region has the DNA TGTGCCAGCAGAGGATATAGCGCGTTGAGGGGCACAGATACGCAGAATTTT.

Only one count was recorded for this clonotype. The chain couples TRBV6-1 to TRBJ1-2, with TRBD1 as a possible D gene (5 bases). The germline CDR1 and CDR2 sequences are MNHNS and SASEGT. Trimming took off 6 bases at V and 2 bases at J, with 10 bases between the two ends. This CDR3 is built from 13 residues. The CDR3 DNA reads as TGTGCCAGCAGACCAGGGTGGAACTATGGCTACACCTTC. Protein product: CASRPGWNYGYTF.

This clonotype was observed a few times. This rearrangement joins TRBV20-1 to TRBJ2-5, with 9 bases identical to TRBD2. The germline gives CDR1 DFQATT, CDR2 SNEGSKA (reference sequence). This CDR3 is 15 amino acids long. V dropped 3 bases and J dropped 3; count of bases not matched to a gene: 8. The chain's CDR3 is CSARGSGGSEETQYF. The CDR3, as DNA: TGCAGTGCTAGGGGCAGCGGGGGGTCCGAAGAGACCCAGTACTTC.

This chain uses TRBV5-8 with TRBJ2-5; 12 bases align to TRBD2. The CDR3 spans 17 residues. Germline V lookup: CDR1 SGHTS, CDR2 YDEGEE. Losses at the gene ends were 4 bases for V and 1 base for J; bases not matched to a gene: 8. This CDR3 is CASSTRLAGALQETQYF. The CDR3 DNA reads as TGTGCCAGCAGCACCCGACTAGCGGGGGCTCTCCAAGAGACCCAGTACTTC.

This rearrangement joins TRBV6-2 or TRBV6-3 to TRBJ2-5; no reliable D call. Trimming took off 2 bases at V and 11 bases at J, with 15 bases between the two ends. CDR1 is MNHEY, CDR2 SVGEGT, per germline. CDR3 size: 13 residues. CDR3 DNA: TGTGCCAGCAGTTACGCCGAAAAGGGAAGGCAGTACTTC. This gives the protein CASSYAEKGRQYF.